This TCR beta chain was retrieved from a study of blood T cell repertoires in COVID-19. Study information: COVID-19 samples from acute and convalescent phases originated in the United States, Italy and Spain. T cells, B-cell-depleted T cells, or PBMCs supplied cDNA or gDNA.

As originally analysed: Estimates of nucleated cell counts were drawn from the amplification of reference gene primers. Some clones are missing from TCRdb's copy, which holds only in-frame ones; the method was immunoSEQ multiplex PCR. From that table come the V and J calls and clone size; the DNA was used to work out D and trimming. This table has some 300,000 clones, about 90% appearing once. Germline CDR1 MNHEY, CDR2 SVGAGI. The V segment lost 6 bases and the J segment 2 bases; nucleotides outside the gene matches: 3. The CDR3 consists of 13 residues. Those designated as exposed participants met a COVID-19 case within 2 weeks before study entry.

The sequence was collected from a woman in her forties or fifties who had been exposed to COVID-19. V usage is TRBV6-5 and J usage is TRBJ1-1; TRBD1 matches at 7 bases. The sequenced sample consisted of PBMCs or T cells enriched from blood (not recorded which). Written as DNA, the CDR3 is TGTGCCAGCAGGCGGACAGGAAACACTGAAGCTTTCTTT. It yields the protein CASRRTGNTEAFF.